The rows below give T cell receptor beta chains drawn from one sample of a study of lymphopenia after photon versus proton radiotherapy. TCRdb's copy holds only in-frame clones and misses some; the assay was immunoSEQ multiplex PCR. The sample lists around 20,000 clones; roughly 85% were seen once. The sequences come from peripheral blood, collected from a patient treated with photon-based radiotherapy. All receptors come from a man aged 55-75 years with pancreatic cancer. The CDR3 runs from the conserved cysteine through the conserved F or W. D genes are given only for firm matches. Only part of the rows carry a size: once, few, many, or a class if the clone is expanded.

V gene	clone size	J gene	D gene	CDR3 DNA	CDR3 protein
TRBV30	NA	TRBJ2-5	TRBD1	TGTGCCTGGAGTATGACAGGGGGGACCCAGTACTTC	CAWSMTGGTQYF
TRBV4-3	NA	TRBJ2-7	NA	TGCGCCAGCAGCCAAGGTGAGGCTACCTACGAGCAGTACTTC	CASSQGEATYEQYF
TRBV7-9	NA	TRBJ2-3	TRBD2	TGTGCCAGCAGCTTGGGCGGGGGGTCCGGAGATACGCAGTATTTT	CASSLGGGSGDTQYF
TRBV5-1	few	TRBJ2-1	TRBD1	TGCGCCAGCAGCTTCCAGCCTCCGGGACAGGGTTCCTACAATGAGCAGTTCTTC	CASSFQPPGQGSYNEQFF
TRBV4-1	NA	TRBJ1-6	NA	TGCGCCAGCAGCCAATTCAGGGCCCCCTCTTGGGCTTCACCCCTCCACTTT	CASSQFRAPSWASPLHF
TRBV9	NA	TRBJ2-3	NA	TGTGCCAGCAGCCCGGGAGAGGGGCGGTTCGTAACGCAGTATTTT	CASSPGEGRFVTQYF
TRBV5-1	NA	TRBJ2-5	NA	TGCGCCAGCAGCTTGAGTGGACGCCAAGGGACCCAGTACTTC	CASSLSGRQGTQYF
TRBV6-5	few	TRBJ1-2	TRBD1	TGTGCCAGCAGTTACTTACGGACAGGGGGAGGCTATGGCTACACCTTC	CASSYLRTGGGYGYTF
TRBV4-1	NA	TRBJ2-1	TRBD1	TGCGCCAGCAGCCAAGAAGGGACAGGAGCATACAATGAGCAGTTCTTC	CASSQEGTGAYNEQFF
TRBV7-9	NA	TRBJ2-3	NA	TGTGCCATCCCGAGGCGGGACAGTACCCCGGGCGGAAATACGCAGTATTTT	CAIPRRDSTPGGNTQYF
TRBV6-5	NA	TRBJ2-2	NA	TGTGCCAGCAGTTACCGCTTCAAAGGGGAGCTGTTTTTT	CASSYRFKGELFF
TRBV28	once	TRBJ2-3	NA	TGTGCCAGCAGTTTACTCCCGACCCCAGGGGATACGCAGTATTTT	CASSLLPTPGDTQYF
TRBV11-2	once	TRBJ1-6	TRBD1	TGTGCCAGCAGCGGGACAGGGTATAATTCACCCCTCCACTTT	CASSGTGYNSPLHF
TRBV4-1	NA	TRBJ1-5	NA	TGCGCCAGCAGTAGGGACATTAATCAGCCCCAGCATTTT	CASSRDINQPQHF
TRBV11-2	NA	TRBJ2-1	NA	TGTGCCAGCAGCTTAGGGTCGGGGAATGAGCAGTTCTTC	CASSLGSGNEQFF
TRBV9	NA	TRBJ1-2	TRBD1	TGTGCCAGCAGCGAGGGACAGCCTAACTATGGCTACACCTTC	CASSEGQPNYGYTF
TRBV2	NA	TRBJ2-3	NA	TGTGCCAGCAGCGGGGGAGACACAGATACGCAGTATTTT	CASSGGDTDTQYF
TRBV7-8	NA	TRBJ2-7	NA	TGTGCCAGCAGCTTAGACAGATCCTACGAGCAGTACTTC	CASSLDRSYEQYF
TRBV29-1	once	TRBJ2-5	NA	TGCAGCGTTGAAGCGTCAGCTCAAGAGACCCAGTACTTC	CSVEASAQETQYF
TRBV9	NA	TRBJ1-3	TRBD1	TGTGCCAGCAGCCCCCGAGGACAGGGGATGGGAAACACCATATATTTT	CASSPRGQGMGNTIYF
TRBV18	NA	TRBJ1-1	TRBD1	TGTGCCAGCTCCCCGGACAGGGACACTGAAGCTTTCTTT	CASSPDRDTEAFF
TRBV9	NA	TRBJ2-3	TRBD2	TGTGCCAGCAGCGTAGATCCGGGGGGATCGGATACGCAGTATTTT	CASSVDPGGSDTQYF
TRBV6-5	NA	TRBJ1-5	NA	TGTGCCAGCAGTTATGACAGCAATCAGCCCCAGCATTTT	CASSYDSNQPQHF
TRBV4-1	once	TRBJ2-3	NA	TGCGCCAGCAGCCAATGGTTCGGGCGAAGCACAGATACGCAGTATTTT	CASSQWFGRSTDTQYF
TRBV6-5	NA	TRBJ1-1	TRBD1	TGTGCCAGCAGTTATTACACAGGGGACGGAGCTTTCTTT	CASSYYTGDGAFF
TRBV7-8	once	TRBJ1-6	NA	TGTGCCAGCAGTTGGAATCAGCCTAATAATTCACCCCTCCACTTT	CASSWNQPNNSPLHF
TRBV7-2	NA	TRBJ1-1	NA	TGTGCCAGCAGCCAAAGGACAGTTAACATGAACACTGAAGCTTTCTTT	CASSQRTVNMNTEAFF
TRBV6-1	NA	TRBJ2-1	TRBD2	TGTGCCAGCCCGGCGGGGAGTAGCGGGGGGCGTGAGCAGTTCTTC	CASPAGSSGGREQFF
TRBV18	few	TRBJ1-1	NA	TGTGCCAGCTCACCAGGACAGTTTGACATGAACACTGAAGCTTTCTTT	CASSPGQFDMNTEAFF
TRBV5-6	NA	TRBJ2-2	TRBD1	TGTGCCAGCAGCGCGCTCAGGGGGCGCGTTACCGGGGAGCTGTTTTTT	CASSALRGRVTGELFF
TRBV7-8	NA	TRBJ2-7	NA	TGTGCCAGCAGCTTGCGGGCAGGGACGTCGACCCACGAGCAGTACTTC	CASSLRAGTSTHEQYF
TRBV19	NA	TRBJ2-1	NA	TGTGCCAGTAGTAGGCAGGGTGTGGACAATGAGCAGTTCTTC	CASSRQGVDNEQFF
TRBV6-1	once	TRBJ2-7	TRBD1	TGTGCCAGCAGCACAGGGGGCTCGCAATTGCAGTACTTC	CASSTGGSQLQYF
TRBV6-9	NA	TRBJ2-7	NA	TGTGCCAGCAGTTATTACCGGGACGGGGGCTACGAGCAGTACTTC	CASSYYRDGGYEQYF
TRBV4-2	once	TRBJ1-1	NA	TGTGCCAGCAGCCAAGGCCAGACCCCGAACACTGAAGCTTTCTTT	CASSQGQTPNTEAFF
TRBV4-1	once	TRBJ1-6	NA	TGCGCCAGCAGCCAAGAAATGAGCGTTGGACCCCTCCACTTT	CASSQEMSVGPLHF
TRBV18	once	TRBJ1-2	NA	TGTGCCAGCTCACCACCCTCATCGGGAAACTATGGCTACACCTTC	CASSPPSSGNYGYTF
TRBV7-2	NA	TRBJ2-2	TRBD2	TGTGCCAGCAGCCCAACCGGACTAGCGGGGGCCGCGAACACCGGGGAGCTGTTTTTT	CASSPTGLAGAANTGELFF
TRBV5-1	NA	TRBJ2-3	NA	TGCGCCAGCAGCTATAGCACAGATACGCAGTATTTT	CASSYSTDTQYF
TRBV9	once	TRBJ2-1	NA	TGTGCCAGCAGCGAGGATCTGTGGAATGAGCAGTTCTTC	CASSEDLWNEQFF
TRBV19	NA	TRBJ2-5	TRBD1	TGTGCCAGTAGTATCTGGACAGGGCAAGAGACCCAGTACTTC	CASSIWTGQETQYF
TRBV4-3	NA	TRBJ2-7	TRBD1	TGCGCCAGCAGCCAAGGACAGGGTGGAAGCGAGCAGTACTTC	CASSQGQGGSEQYF
TRBV4-2	NA	TRBJ2-5	NA	TGTGCCAGCAGCCCCGGGACGCAGGTTCCTCAAGAGACCCAGTACTTC	CASSPGTQVPQETQYF
TRBV19	few	TRBJ2-7	TRBD1	TGTGCCAGTAGCGCAGGGGGCTGGTCCTACGAGCAGTACTTC	CASSAGGWSYEQYF
TRBV5-1	NA	TRBJ2-2	NA	TGCGCCAGCAGCCGTATCCAGGGTCTGGGCACCGGGGAGCTGTTTTTT	CASSRIQGLGTGELFF
TRBV4-2	NA	TRBJ2-3	NA	TGTGCCAGCAGCCAAGAGTTGGATGGGTCAGTAAGCAGCACAGATACGCAGTATTTT	CASSQELDGSVSSTDTQYF
TRBV7-3	NA	TRBJ2-5	TRBD2	TGTGCCAGCAGGAAATCCCGGACTAGCGGGGAAGAGACCCAGTACTTC	CASRKSRTSGEETQYF
TRBV4-1	NA	TRBJ2-7	NA	TGCGCCAGCAGCCAAGAGGGCGAGCAGTACTTC	CASSQEGEQYF
TRBV5-1	NA	TRBJ2-7	TRBD1	TGCGCCAGCAAGGACGGACAGGGCCCCTACGAGCAGTACTTC	CASKDGQGPYEQYF
TRBV7-6	few	TRBJ2-5	TRBD2	TGTGCCAGCAGCGCACTAACTTGGCGGGGGGAACAAGAGACCCAGTACTTC	CASSALTWRGEQETQYF
TRBV30	NA	TRBJ2-1	NA	TGTGCCTGGAGTGTAACGGGCGTCTACAATGAGCAGTTCTTC	CAWSVTGVYNEQFF
TRBV27	NA	TRBJ2-7	NA	TGTGCCAGCAGTTTCCCAGGTTCCTACGAGCAGTACTTC	CASSFPGSYEQYF
TRBV15	NA	TRBJ1-1	TRBD1	TGTGCCACCAGCAACGGACAGGGGAGGAACACTGAAGCTTTCTTT	CATSNGQGRNTEAFF
TRBV4-2	NA	TRBJ1-2	NA	TGTGCCAGCAGCCAAGTGCCGGGGGGCGGATATGGCTACACCTTC	CASSQVPGGGYGYTF
TRBV2	NA	TRBJ2-7	TRBD1	TGTGCCAGCAGGGTTTACAGGGGCTCCTACGAGCAGTACTTC	CASRVYRGSYEQYF
TRBV2	NA	TRBJ2-7	TRBD1	TGTGCCAGCAGCCAAGGGGACAGGGGTGTCTCCTACGAGCAGTACTTC	CASSQGDRGVSYEQYF
TRBV7-6	once	TRBJ2-7	NA	TGTGCCAGCAGCTTAGTCAACGAGCAGTACTTC	CASSLVNEQYF
TRBV5-1	NA	TRBJ2-5	TRBD1	TGCGCCAGCAGCTCACAGACAGGGTTTGTGGAGACCCAGTACTTC	CASSSQTGFVETQYF
TRBV18	NA	TRBJ2-7	NA	TGTGCCAGCTCACCAGGGCAGGGCAAAAGGGAGCAGTACTTC	CASSPGQGKREQYF